The rows below give T cell receptor beta chains drawn from one sample of a study of identical twins. A single record per CDR3 protein comes from TCRdb applying MiXCR to the 5' RACE reads. The sample includes about 690,000 distinct CDR3 sequences, approximately 6% seen only once; the top ten take about 2%. The sequenced sample was naive T cells sorted from blood. The receptors come from a man between 18 and 29 years old in good health. CDR3s include the opening cysteine and the closing phenylalanine or tryptophan. D genes are given only for firm matches. Only some rows state a clone size, as once, few, many or a class for expanded clones.

D	J	size	V	DNA	CDR3
TRBD1	TRBJ2-1	NA	TRBV3-1	TGTGCCAGCAGCCAAGCAGGGACAGGGAATGAGCAGTTCTTC	CASSQAGTGNEQFF
NA	TRBJ2-5	few	TRBV5-1	TGCGCCAGCAGCCGGGACCTAGGGGGGGAGACCCAGTACTTC	CASSRDLGGETQYF
NA	TRBJ1-5	NA	TRBV6-1	TGTGCCAGCAGTGGCTGGGCGGCGAGCAATCAGCCCCAGCATTTT	CASSGWAASNQPQHF
NA	TRBJ2-7	NA	TRBV29-1	TGCAGCGCCTGGACAAGCTCCTACGAGCAGTACTTC	CSAWTSSYEQYF
NA	TRBJ2-4	NA	TRBV14	TGTGCCAGCAGCCAAGGGACGGTCACGTACTTC	CASSQGTVTYF
NA	TRBJ2-1	few	TRBV25-1	TGTGCCAGCAGTGACCTTAGCGGTACCTACAATGAGCAGTTCTTC	CASSDLSGTYNEQFF
NA	TRBJ2-7	few	TRBV30	TGTGCCTGGAGACAGTACCTCTCCTACGAGCAGTACTTC	CAWRQYLSYEQYF
TRBD1	TRBJ2-2	NA	TRBV5-1	TGCGCCAGCAGCTTCCCGGGACAGGGAATAAACACCGGGGAGCTGTTTTTT	CASSFPGQGINTGELFF
NA	TRBJ2-3	many	TRBV4-1	TGCGCCAGCAGCCAAGACCCTTCCAGCCCGATCACAGATACGCAGTATTTT	CASSQDPSSPITDTQYF
TRBD2	TRBJ2-1	NA	TRBV20-1	TGCAGTGCTCGGACTAGCGGAAGGCACTCCTACAATGAGCAGTTCTTC	CSARTSGRHSYNEQFF
NA	TRBJ2-1	NA	TRBV7-2	TGTGCCAGCAGCTTACAGGGTAGGGGGGAGCAGTTCTTC	CASSLQGRGEQFF
NA	TRBJ2-6	many	TRBV6-1	TGTGCCAGCACCACCTTCAGCTCTGGGGCCAACGTCCTGACTTTC	CASTTFSSGANVLTF
TRBD1	TRBJ2-5	NA	TRBV20-1	TGCAGTGCTAGAAAAAAGGACAGGGAAGAGACCCAGTACTTC	CSARKKDREETQYF
TRBD1	TRBJ2-1	NA	TRBV20-1	TGCAGTGCTCGTCCGGGACAGACTTACAATGAGCAGTTCTTC	CSARPGQTYNEQFF
NA	TRBJ1-5	NA	TRBV20-1	TGCAGTGCTAGAGAGGAGGTTGGGTCCCAGCATTTT	CSAREEVGSQHF
TRBD2	TRBJ2-2	few	TRBV7-3	TGTGCCAGCAGCCCTCTGGTCGTAGCGGGAGATCCCGGGGAGCTGTTTTTT	CASSPLVVAGDPGELFF
NA	TRBJ2-7	many	TRBV7-3	TGTGCCAGCAGCAGTAACGTCGGAATAAGCGAGCAGTACTTC	CASSSNVGISEQYF
TRBD2	TRBJ2-1	NA	TRBV20-1	TGCAGTGCTATGGAGGGAGGCGGGAGTAGGTACAATGAGCAGTTCTTC	CSAMEGGGSRYNEQFF
TRBD1	TRBJ1-6	many	TRBV12-3/TRBV12-4	TGTGCCAGCAGTTCTCGACAGGGGATAGATTCACCCCTCCACTTT	CASSSRQGIDSPLHF
NA	TRBJ1-1	few	TRBV5-1	TGCGCCAGCAGCTTGGTTGCAGGGTTCGGTGGGTCGGGAATCGACACTGAAGCTTTCTTT	CASSLVAGFGGSGIDTEAFF
NA	TRBJ2-1	few	TRBV30	TGTGCCTGGGACCTCTACAATGAGCAGTTCTTC	CAWDLYNEQFF
NA	TRBJ2-4	NA	TRBV11-3	TGTGCCAGCAGCTTAACCTCTTGGGGACTAGCCAAAAACATTCAGTACTTC	CASSLTSWGLAKNIQYF
NA	TRBJ1-5	few	TRBV12-3/TRBV12-4	TGTGCCAGCAGCCCCCGTAATCAGCCCCAGCATTTT	CASSPRNQPQHF
TRBD2	TRBJ2-3	many	TRBV20-1	TGCAGTGCTAGCGGGGAGCAGCGGGAGCTGGCTACGCAGTATTTT	CSASGEQRELATQYF
NA	TRBJ2-7	NA	TRBV6-2/TRBV6-3	TGTGCCAGCAGCCCCGAACGGGGCTTCGCCTACGAGCAGTACTTC	CASSPERGFAYEQYF
TRBD2	TRBJ2-1	once	TRBV5-5	TGTGCCAGCAGCCCCTGGACTAGCGGGAGTATGAGCAATGAGCAGTTCTTC	CASSPWTSGSMSNEQFF
TRBD1	TRBJ1-1	many	TRBV29-1	TGCAGCGTTGAAACGGACAGGCCGGGGGGCGCTTTCTTT	CSVETDRPGGAFF